This is a list of T cell receptor beta chains from one sample in a study of cytomegalovirus exposure and HLA in healthy donors. Profiled with immunoSEQ multiplex PCR; TCRdb holds only in-frame clones, not every one. The repertoire consists of about 160,000 clones, with approximately 81% occurring once and the leading ten covering 1%. Material for sequencing was PBMCs. The receptors stem from a man under 40 in good health and CMV-seronegative. The CDR3 runs from the conserved cysteine through the conserved F or W. The D gene is left open where the match is weak. Some rows have no size entry. The others give once, few or many, or a class for an expanded clone.

-	TRBD2	TRBV7-9	TRBJ2-3	TGTGCCAGCGGACTAGCGCACGGGACAGATACGCAGTATTTT	CASGLAHGTDTQYF
-	-	TRBV7-9	TRBJ2-5	TGTGCCAGCAGCTTAGGGGGTGAGGGCGCGAACCAAGAGACCCAGTACTTC	CASSLGGEGANQETQYF
few	-	TRBV21-1	TRBJ2-1	TGTGCCAGCAGCAAAGGACAGGGTAGAAACTACAATGAGCAGTTCTTC	CASSKGQGRNYNEQFF
-	-	TRBV7-6	TRBJ1-2	TGTGCCAGCAGCCAGCGGCAGGGAGGAGGCTACACCTTC	CASSQRQGGGYTF
-	TRBD1	TRBV6-6	TRBJ1-2	TGTGCCAGCACCGGACAGGGGGCGGGATTTGGCTACACCTTC	CASTGQGAGFGYTF
-	-	TRBV6-6	TRBJ2-3	TGTGCCAGCAGTCAAGCGGGCTCTAGCACAGATACGCAGTATTTT	CASSQAGSSTDTQYF
-	-	TRBV6-1	TRBJ1-2	TGTGCCAGCAGGAGAGGAGGGCAGGGAAGTTGGGGCTACACCTTC	CASRRGGQGSWGYTF
-	TRBD2	TRBV19	TRBJ2-3	TGTGCCAGTAGTATTATAGCGGGGGGGCTAAGAGATACGCAGTATTTT	CASSIIAGGLRDTQYF
-	-	TRBV10-3	TRBJ1-3	TGTGCCATCAGTGAAAATCCTTCCGGAAACACCATATATTTT	CAISENPSGNTIYF
-	TRBD1	TRBV28	TRBJ1-2	TGTGCCAGCAGTGACAGGGCCGGGGGTGGCTACACCTTC	CASSDRAGGGYTF
-	-	TRBV14	TRBJ2-5	TGTGCCAGCAGCCAAGATGGGGGCAAGAGATACTTC	CASSQDGGKRYF
-	-	TRBV6-1	TRBJ2-7	TGTGCCAGCACCACCGTAGGACTTTACGAGCAGTACTTC	CASTTVGLYEQYF
once	TRBD2	TRBV12-5	TRBJ2-1	TGTGCTAGTGGTTTGGTACTAACGAAGCGGGAGAGTGGGTATGAGCAGTTCTTC	CASGLVLTKRESGYEQFF
-	TRBD2	TRBV7-2	TRBJ2-2	TGTGCCAGCTGGGCGGGAGGGATGGGCACCGGGGAGCTGTTTTTT	CASWAGGMGTGELFF
-	TRBD2	TRBV14	TRBJ2-1	TGTGCCAGCAGCCAAGATAGGCTAGCGGGTAGTGAGCAGTTCTTC	CASSQDRLAGSEQFF
-	TRBD2	TRBV5-5	TRBJ2-5	TGTGCCAGCAGCTTGGCCGTAAGCGGGGTGCTCCAAGAGACCCAGTACTTC	CASSLAVSGVLQETQYF
-	-	TRBV2	TRBJ1-5	TGTGCCAGCAGTGAAACAGGGCATCAGCCCCAGCATTTT	CASSETGHQPQHF